This section outlines one T cell receptor beta chain sequence together with its context. Repertoires were generated with immunoSEQ multiplex PCR, while TCRdb's copy carries only in-frame clones and drops some. This table holds approximately 76,000 clones, about 83% found once. Trimming shortened V by 4 bases and J by 7 bases, and 13 bases separated the two germline ends. CDR3 size: 14 residues. Germline CDR1 and CDR2: KGHDR and SFDVKD. This entry comes from a study of blood T cell repertoires in COVID-19. The sequence came from a man younger than 45 with acute or convalescent COVID-19. Sequenced material: peripheral blood. V is TRBV24-1 and J is TRBJ1-5; D is possibly TRBD1 (6 bases). CDR3 coding DNA: TGTGCCACCAGTGAGGGGGGGCCTCAGCAGCCCCAGCATTTT. Encoded protein: CATSEGGPQQPQHF.